This T cell receptor beta chain appears in the sequencing data of a study of CXCR3-negative and CXCR3-positive naive CD8 T cells. The CD45RO-CCR7+CD27+CD95- phenotype denoted naive CD8+ T cells. Via 5' RACE with UMI labels, TRB cDNA libraries were prepared. With the 5' RACE reads reprocessed, TCRdb shows one record per CDR3 protein and no DNA. This sample's table has some 61,000 distinct CDR3 sequences. Note on this clonotype: No antigen is known for it.

General study findings and limits: Diversity ran similarly high across both naive subsets but far lower in memory CD8+ cells.

Germline lookup yields CDR1 SGHAT and CDR2 FQDESV (reference sequence). The CDR3 is 12 residues long. The material sequenced was naive CXCR3- CD8+ T cells from blood. Subset denoted: CD45RO-CCR7+CD27+CD95- naive CD8+ T cells lacking CXCR3 (TNR3-). This chain joins TRBV11-1 and TRBJ1-1. The receptor comes from a human donor in good health. Some clones in this sample may be carry-over from other donors' samples. CDR3 sequence reads: CASSYLGAEAFF.